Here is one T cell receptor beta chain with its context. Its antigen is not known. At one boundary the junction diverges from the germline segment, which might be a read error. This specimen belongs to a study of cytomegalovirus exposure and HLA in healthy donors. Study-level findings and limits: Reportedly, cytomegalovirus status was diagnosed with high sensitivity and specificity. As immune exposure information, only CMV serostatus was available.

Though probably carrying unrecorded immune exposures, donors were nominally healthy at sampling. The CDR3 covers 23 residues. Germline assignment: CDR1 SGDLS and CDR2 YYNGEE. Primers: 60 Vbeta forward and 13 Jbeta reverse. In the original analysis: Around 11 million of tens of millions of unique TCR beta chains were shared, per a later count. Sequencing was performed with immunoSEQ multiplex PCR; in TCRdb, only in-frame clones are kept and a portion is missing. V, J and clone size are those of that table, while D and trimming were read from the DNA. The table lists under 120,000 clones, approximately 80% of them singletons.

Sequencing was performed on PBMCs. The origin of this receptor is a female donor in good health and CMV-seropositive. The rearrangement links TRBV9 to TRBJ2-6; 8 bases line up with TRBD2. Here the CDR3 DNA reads TGTGCCAGCAGCGTAGGGTTGGGACCGGGGGGGCAAGGGACCTTCGCTGGAGCCAACGTCCTGACTTTC. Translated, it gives CASSVGLGPGGQGTFAGANVLTF.